Listed below are T cell receptor beta chains from one sample, sequenced in a study of blood T cell repertoires in COVID-19. Repertoires were generated with immunoSEQ multiplex PCR, while TCRdb's copy carries only in-frame clones and drops some. The repertoire holds 250,000 to 350,000 clones, with approximately 90% as singletons. Specimen: PBMCs or T cells enriched from blood (not recorded which). The receptors derive from a woman between 25 and 40 years old who had recovered from COVID-19. CDR3s include the opening cysteine and the closing phenylalanine or tryptophan. The D gene is left open where the match is weak. Where a row states a size, it is once, few, many or the class of an expanded clone; other rows omit it.

V	D	size	J	DNA	CDR3
TRBV28	TRBD1	-	TRBJ1-1	TGTGCCAGCAGTTTATTACAGGGGGCGATAGCTTTCTTT	CASSLLQGAIAFF
TRBV7-2	-	once	TRBJ1-5	TGTGCCAGCAGCAAGGGGGTCGGCGGGTTGGCGGGTAGTCAGCCCCAGCATTTT	CASSKGVGGLAGSQPQHF
TRBV5-8	TRBD1	once	TRBJ1-1	TGTGCCAGCAGCATACCGGACAGGGTGAACACTGAAGCTTTCTTT	CASSIPDRVNTEAFF
TRBV30	TRBD2	-	TRBJ2-1	TGTGCCTGGCAGCGGGGGGGCCGTTTAGGTGAGCAGTTCTTC	CAWQRGGRLGEQFF
TRBV9	-	-	TRBJ2-3	TGTGCCAGCAGCGTAGAGGGGGATACGCAGTATTTT	CASSVEGDTQYF
TRBV6-2/TRBV6-3	TRBD2	-	TRBJ2-5	TGTGCCAGCAGTCCGGGAGCCCCGGGAGGGACCCAGTACTTC	CASSPGAPGGTQYF
TRBV6-5	-	-	TRBJ2-2	TGTGCCAGCAGTTACCAGCGTCTAGGAAACACCGGGGAGCTGTTTTTT	CASSYQRLGNTGELFF
TRBV19	TRBD2	-	TRBJ2-3	TGTGCCAGTAGGACTAGCGGTACCACAGATACGCAGTATTTT	CASRTSGTTDTQYF
TRBV7-2	TRBD1	-	TRBJ1-1	TGTGCCAGCAGCTATCAGGGGGGACCGGGCACTGAAGCTTTCTTT	CASSYQGGPGTEAFF
TRBV29-1	TRBD2	-	TRBJ2-7	TGCAGCGTTGACGGGGGGGCGGGATACGAGCAGTACTTC	CSVDGGAGYEQYF
TRBV4-2	TRBD1	-	TRBJ1-2	TGTGCCAGCCACTTTCAGGGGGCGCGAGGCTACACCTTC	CASHFQGARGYTF
TRBV29-1	-	-	TRBJ2-7	TGCAGCATACAACAGAATACCTACGAGCAGTACTTC	CSIQQNTYEQYF
TRBV5-4	-	-	TRBJ2-3	TGTGCCAGCAGCGGCGGAACCACAGATACGCAGTATTTT	CASSGGTTDTQYF
TRBV5-4	TRBD2	-	TRBJ2-3	TGTGCCAGCAGTGGGACTAGCGGGGGCACAGATACGCAGTATTTT	CASSGTSGGTDTQYF
TRBV12-5	TRBD2	-	TRBJ2-1	TGTGCTAGTGCCCGGAGCGGGGCCGGGAGAGGTGAGCAGTTCTTC	CASARSGAGRGEQFF
TRBV9	-	-	TRBJ1-3	TGTGCCAGCAGCCCCGCCGGACAGACTGGAAACACCATATATTTT	CASSPAGQTGNTIYF
TRBV19	-	-	TRBJ1-2	TGTGCCACCCTCGGGGGAAAGGGCTACACCTTC	CATLGGKGYTF
TRBV5-1	TRBD1	-	TRBJ1-1	TGCGCCAGCAGCTCCGGACAGGGGGCGGTTTTTGAAGCTTTCTTT	CASSSGQGAVFEAFF
TRBV12-3/TRBV12-4	-	few	TRBJ1-2	TGTGCCAGCAGTCGAGGACAAGGTGGCTACACCTTC	CASSRGQGGYTF
TRBV7-8	-	-	TRBJ1-3	TGTGCCAGCAGCCCTGGGGAGGGGCCTGGAAACACCATATATTTT	CASSPGEGPGNTIYF
TRBV5-1	-	-	TRBJ2-1	TGCGCCAGCAGCCCGGGTTCGGAGGACAATGAGCAGTTCTTC	CASSPGSEDNEQFF
TRBV7-6	-	-	TRBJ1-4	TGTGCCAGCAGCTTAGCGTCCCAGAATTGGAATGAAAAACTGTTTTTT	CASSLASQNWNEKLFF
TRBV5-5	-	-	TRBJ1-2	TGTGCCAGCACCTCCTCGGTCAACTATGGCTACACCTTC	CASTSSVNYGYTF
TRBV6-1	-	-	TRBJ2-4	TGTGCCAGCAGTGAAATGGGGGCCAACAAAAACATTCAGTACTTC	CASSEMGANKNIQYF
TRBV6-5	-	-	TRBJ2-1	TGTGCCAGCAGTTACGGATGGGGGGCCTACAATGAGCAGTTCTTC	CASSYGWGAYNEQFF
TRBV29-1	-	-	TRBJ1-2	TGCAGCGTTGAAGGACAACTCTACACCTTC	CSVEGQLYTF
TRBV7-9	-	-	TRBJ1-2	TGTGCCAGCAGCTCCATCGACAGGCCAGCTAACTATGGCTACACCTTC	CASSSIDRPANYGYTF
TRBV5-1	-	-	TRBJ2-7	TGCGCCAGCAGCTCAGGGGCCTCCTCCTACGAGCAGTACTTC	CASSSGASSYEQYF
TRBV6-5	-	-	TRBJ1-3	TGTGCCAGCAGTCCCGGGAGCTCTGGAAACACCATATATTTT	CASSPGSSGNTIYF
TRBV10-3	-	-	TRBJ1-2	TGTGCCATCAGTGCTGGGACACAAGTGGGCTATGGCTACACCTTC	CAISAGTQVGYGYTF
TRBV4-1	TRBD1	-	TRBJ2-7	TGCGCCAGCAGCGAACCGTGGACAGGGATAAACGAGCAGTACTTC	CASSEPWTGINEQYF
TRBV25-1	-	-	TRBJ1-2	TGTGCCAGCCAACTACAGGGATCTAACTATGGCTACACCTTC	CASQLQGSNYGYTF
TRBV5-1	-	-	TRBJ1-2	TGCGCCAGCAGCTTGGTATCCGAAGCGCGTCTTGGCTACACCTTC	CASSLVSEARLGYTF
TRBV14	-	-	TRBJ1-1	TGTGCCAGCAGCCAAGAGCTGTGGGGCAGGGGAGCTTTCTTT	CASSQELWGRGAFF
TRBV7-9	TRBD1	few	TRBJ1-1	TGTGCCAGCAGCTTAATGCCGGGACAGGGAAAGTCTGAAGCTTTCTTT	CASSLMPGQGKSEAFF
TRBV7-3	TRBD2	-	TRBJ2-1	TGTGCCAGCAGCCTAACTAGCGGGGGCCCTAGGGGGCAGTTCTTC	CASSLTSGGPRGQFF
TRBV2	TRBD1	once	TRBJ1-2	TGTGCCAGCAGTAGGACGACAGGGGACTATGGCTACACCTTC	CASSRTTGDYGYTF
TRBV6-5	-	-	TRBJ1-5	TGTGCCAGCCAACGGGGGTATAGCAATCAGCCCCAGCATTTT	CASQRGYSNQPQHF
TRBV11-3	-	-	TRBJ1-1	TGTGCCAGCAGCTTAGATCCCCAGGGGCCGAGGGCGGTCGGAGCTTTCTTT	CASSLDPQGPRAVGAFF
TRBV28	-	-	TRBJ1-1	TGTGCCAGCAGTTATAGCCAGAGCCAAGCTTTCTTT	CASSYSQSQAFF
TRBV14	-	-	TRBJ1-1	TGTGCCAGCAGCCCCCTTCGAGGGAACACTGAAGCTTTCTTT	CASSPLRGNTEAFF
TRBV30	-	-	TRBJ1-5	TGTGCCTGGAGTGGGGGGGATCAGCCCCAGCATTTT	CAWSGGDQPQHF
TRBV13	-	-	TRBJ1-1	TGTGCCAGCAGTTATTCGTCGGGTAGTACTGAAGCTTTCTTT	CASSYSSGSTEAFF
TRBV9	-	-	TRBJ2-1	TGTGCCAGCAGCGTAGAGGAGGTTTACAATGAGCAGTTCTTC	CASSVEEVYNEQFF
TRBV7-9	-	-	TRBJ2-1	TGTGCCAGCACCCCAACCAGCGCAGGGCGGTCGGGTGAGCGGTTCTTC	CASTPTSAGRSGERFF
TRBV9	TRBD1	-	TRBJ2-3	TGTGCCAGCAGCCAACTAGGACAGGAACGGACAGATACGCAGTATTTT	CASSQLGQERTDTQYF
TRBV19	TRBD1	-	TRBJ1-5	TGTGCCAGTAGTATAGGAGGACCGGGACAGGGGGGCAATCAGCCCCAGCATTTT	CASSIGGPGQGGNQPQHF
TRBV30	TRBD1	-	TRBJ2-7	TGTGCCTGGAGTGCATTCCAGGACAGGGGCTACGAGCAGTACTTC	CAWSAFQDRGYEQYF
TRBV2	TRBD1	-	TRBJ1-5	TGTGCCAGCAGTCCTGGGGACAGGGAAGACAATCAGCCCCAGCATTTT	CASSPGDREDNQPQHF
TRBV4-2	TRBD1	-	TRBJ1-2	TGTGCCAGCAGCCAAGTAGAGGCAGGGGGCATTGGCTACACCTTC	CASSQVEAGGIGYTF
TRBV23-1	TRBD1	-	TRBJ1-3	TGCGGAAGAAGACAGGGGATTGGAAACACCATATATTTT	CGRRQGIGNTIYF